This TCR beta chain originates from a study of blood T cell repertoires in COVID-19. The overall study: Both acute and convalescent COVID-19 samples were obtained from the United States, Italy and Spain.

This CDR3 spans 16 amino acids. Trimming pared 0 bases from V and 1 base from J, leaving 12 bases between. Germline V gene lookup returns CDR1 MGHRA and CDR2 YSYEKL. Using immunoSEQ multiplex PCR, the repertoire was profiled, and TCRdb retains in-frame clones only, with some absent. This sample has over 200,000 clones, with 70% to 90% found just once. The TCR comes from a man aged 25 to 45 who had recovered from COVID-19. The sequenced sample was PBMCs or T cells enriched from blood (not recorded which). This chain links TRBV4-1 with TRBJ1-2; no clear D. Here the CDR3 DNA reads TGCGCCAGCAGCCAAGATGAGCAACTTATTAACTATGGCTACACCTTC. Translation: CASSQDEQLINYGYTF.